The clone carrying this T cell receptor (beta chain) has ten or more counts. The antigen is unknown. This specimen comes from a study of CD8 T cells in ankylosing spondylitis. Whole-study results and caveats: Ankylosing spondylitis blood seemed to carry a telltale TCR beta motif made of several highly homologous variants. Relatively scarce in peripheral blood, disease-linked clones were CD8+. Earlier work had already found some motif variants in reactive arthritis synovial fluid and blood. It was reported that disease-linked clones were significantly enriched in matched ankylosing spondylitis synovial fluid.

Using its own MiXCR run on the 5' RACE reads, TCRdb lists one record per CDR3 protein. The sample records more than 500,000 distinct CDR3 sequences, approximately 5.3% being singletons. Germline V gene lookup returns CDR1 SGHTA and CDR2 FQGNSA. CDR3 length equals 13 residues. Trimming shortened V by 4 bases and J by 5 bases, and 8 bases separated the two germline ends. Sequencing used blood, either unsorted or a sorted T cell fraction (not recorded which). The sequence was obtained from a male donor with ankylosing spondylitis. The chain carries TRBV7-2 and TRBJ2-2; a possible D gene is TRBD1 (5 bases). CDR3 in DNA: TGTGCCAGCAGCTCGGCAGGGACCGGGGAGCTGTTTTTT. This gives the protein CASSSAGTGELFF.